These T cell receptor beta chains were read from a single sample in a study of shared clonotypes between healthy human individuals. The protocol was immunoSEQ multiplex PCR, while the TCRdb copy is restricted to in-frame clones and leaves out a portion. The table lists more than 450,000 clones, about four fifths of them singletons. The sequenced material came from PBMCs. All receptors derive from a woman in her 40s in good health. Some clones in this sample may be carry-over from other donors' samples. Each CDR3 is given with its conserved first and last residue. Fields, in order: CDR3 protein, CDR3 DNA, D gene, clone size, J gene, V gene. D genes are given only for firm matches. Not every row has a clone size; where given, it reads once, few, many or a size class.

CDR3aa: CASSQDQVQNYGYTF
CDR3nt: TGCGCCAGCAGCCAAGATCAAGTCCAGAACTATGGCTACACCTTC
d_gene: NA
abundance: NA
j_gene: TRBJ1-2
v_gene: TRBV4-1

CDR3aa: CASSPSGGYGYTF
CDR3nt: TGTGCCAGCTCACCATCAGGGGGCTATGGCTACACCTTC
d_gene: TRBD1
abundance: NA
j_gene: TRBJ1-2
v_gene: TRBV18

CDR3aa: CASSDTINYGYTF
CDR3nt: TGCGCCAGCAGTGACACCATTAACTATGGCTACACCTTC
d_gene: NA
abundance: NA
j_gene: TRBJ1-2
v_gene: TRBV10-2

CDR3aa: CASSLKLGEGRSAKNIQYF
CDR3nt: TGTGCCAGCAGCTTAAAGTTGGGGGAGGGCCGTAGCGCCAAAAACATTCAGTACTTC
d_gene: TRBD2
abundance: NA
j_gene: TRBJ2-4
v_gene: TRBV7-3

CDR3aa: CASSPPVNSGNTIYF
CDR3nt: TGTGCCAGCTCACCACCGGTAAACAGCGGAAACACCATATATTTT
d_gene: NA
abundance: few
j_gene: TRBJ1-3
v_gene: TRBV18

CDR3aa: CASSELVGQPQHF
CDR3nt: TGTGCCAGCAGTGAGCTCGTGGGGCAGCCCCAGCATTTT
d_gene: NA
abundance: many
j_gene: TRBJ1-5
v_gene: TRBV2

CDR3aa: CASSMGQGAIADTQYF
CDR3nt: TGTGCCAGTAGTATGGGGCAGGGGGCAATTGCAGATACGCAGTATTTT
d_gene: TRBD1
abundance: few
j_gene: TRBJ2-3
v_gene: TRBV19

CDR3aa: CASSTHLAGGPYQETQYF
CDR3nt: TGTGCCAGCAGTACTCATTTAGCGGGAGGGCCATACCAAGAGACCCAGTACTTC
d_gene: TRBD2
abundance: once
j_gene: TRBJ2-5
v_gene: TRBV27

CDR3aa: CASSPPIYNEQFF
CDR3nt: TGTGCCAGCAGTCCACCGATCTACAATGAGCAGTTCTTC
d_gene: NA
abundance: NA
j_gene: TRBJ2-1
v_gene: TRBV28

CDR3aa: CASSQEGQWNTIYF
CDR3nt: TGTGCCAGCAGCCAAGAGGGCCAGTGGAACACCATATATTTT
d_gene: NA
abundance: NA
j_gene: TRBJ1-3
v_gene: TRBV4-2

CDR3aa: CASSLATSYGYTF
CDR3nt: TGCGCCAGCAGCTTGGCCACCTCTTATGGCTACACCTTC
d_gene: NA
abundance: NA
j_gene: TRBJ1-2
v_gene: TRBV5-1

CDR3aa: CASGTSYEQYF
CDR3nt: TGTGCCAGCGGGACCTCCTACGAGCAGTACTTC
d_gene: NA
abundance: NA
j_gene: TRBJ2-7
v_gene: TRBV6-6

CDR3aa: CAWSNDLARSPGNEQFF
CDR3nt: TGTGCCTGGAGTAACGATCTAGCGCGCTCCCCGGGTAATGAGCAGTTCTTC
d_gene: NA
abundance: NA
j_gene: TRBJ2-1
v_gene: TRBV30

CDR3aa: CASSLSVEGYNEQFF
CDR3nt: TGTGCCAGCAGTTTATCGGTTGAGGGCTACAATGAGCAGTTCTTC
d_gene: NA
abundance: NA
j_gene: TRBJ2-1
v_gene: TRBV28

CDR3aa: CASSATGGAGQPQHF
CDR3nt: TGCGCCAGCAGCGCTACAGGGGGCGCAGGGCAGCCCCAGCATTTT
d_gene: TRBD1
abundance: NA
j_gene: TRBJ1-5
v_gene: TRBV5-1

CDR3aa: CASSQDSWAGVAGELFF
CDR3nt: TGCGCCAGCAGCCAAGATTCATGGGCAGGGGTCGCAGGGGAGCTGTTTTTT
d_gene: NA
abundance: NA
j_gene: TRBJ2-2
v_gene: TRBV7-9

CDR3aa: CATSRGAAGGFNYEQYF
CDR3nt: TGTGCCACCAGCAGAGGGGCGGCAGGGGGCTTCAACTACGAGCAGTACTTC
d_gene: TRBD1
abundance: few
j_gene: TRBJ2-7
v_gene: TRBV15

CDR3aa: CASSRNRETQYF
CDR3nt: TGTGCCAGCAGTAGGAACCGAGAGACCCAGTACTTC
d_gene: NA
abundance: NA
j_gene: TRBJ2-5
v_gene: TRBV2

CDR3aa: CASSQQLNGEAFF
CDR3nt: TGTGCCAGCTCACAACAGCTGAACGGTGAAGCTTTCTTT
d_gene: NA
abundance: NA
j_gene: TRBJ1-1
v_gene: TRBV18

CDR3aa: CAWSLRDRNNQPQHF
CDR3nt: TGTGCCTGGAGTTTACGGGACAGAAACAATCAGCCCCAGCATTTT
d_gene: TRBD1
abundance: NA
j_gene: TRBJ1-5
v_gene: TRBV30

CDR3aa: CASSTGTGKRDIQYF
CDR3nt: TGTGCCAGCAGCACCGGGACAGGGAAAAGGGACATTCAGTACTTC
d_gene: TRBD1
abundance: NA
j_gene: TRBJ2-4
v_gene: TRBV11-3

CDR3aa: CASSTGQGLGNEQFF
CDR3nt: TGTGCCAGCAGCACCGGACAGGGGCTTGGCAATGAGCAGTTCTTC
d_gene: TRBD1
abundance: NA
j_gene: TRBJ2-1
v_gene: TRBV9

CDR3aa: CASTPGLAGETQYF
CDR3nt: TGCGCCAGCACCCCAGGACTAGCGGGAGAGACCCAGTACTTC
d_gene: TRBD2
abundance: NA
j_gene: TRBJ2-5
v_gene: TRBV5-1

CDR3aa: CASSLSGNREQFF
CDR3nt: TGTGCCAGCAGTTTATCGGGGAATCGGGAGCAGTTCTTC
d_gene: NA
abundance: NA
j_gene: TRBJ2-1
v_gene: TRBV27

CDR3aa: CASSLTARLIQYF
CDR3nt: TGTGCCAGCAGTTTAACGGCAAGGCTTATTCAGTACTTC
d_gene: NA
abundance: once
j_gene: TRBJ2-4
v_gene: TRBV27

CDR3aa: CASSERENTEAFF
CDR3nt: TGTGCCAGCAGCGAGAGGGAGAACACTGAAGCTTTCTTT
d_gene: NA
abundance: many
j_gene: TRBJ1-1
v_gene: TRBV27

CDR3aa: CASSLTPGRRGVGTQYF
CDR3nt: TGTGCCAGCAGCCTAACCCCAGGAAGGAGGGGAGTGGGGACGCAGTATTTT
d_gene: NA
abundance: NA
j_gene: TRBJ2-3
v_gene: TRBV27

CDR3aa: CASSPPQETQYF
CDR3nt: TGTGCCAGCTCACCACCTCAGGAGACCCAGTACTTC
d_gene: NA
abundance: NA
j_gene: TRBJ2-5
v_gene: TRBV18

CDR3aa: CASSPRGAGGPLDTQYF
CDR3nt: TGTGCCAGCAGCCCCCGGGGAGCGGGAGGGCCGTTAGATACGCAGTATTTT
d_gene: TRBD2
abundance: NA
j_gene: TRBJ2-3
v_gene: TRBV5-4

CDR3aa: CAWSSISYEQYF
CDR3nt: TGTGCCTGGAGTTCCATTTCCTACGAGCAGTACTTC
d_gene: NA
abundance: NA
j_gene: TRBJ2-7
v_gene: TRBV30

CDR3aa: CASSLVGYEQYF
CDR3nt: TGTGCCAGCAGCTTAGTGGGCTACGAGCAGTACTTC
d_gene: NA
abundance: NA
j_gene: TRBJ2-7
v_gene: TRBV7-8

CDR3aa: CASSKFRGQGARDEQFF
CDR3nt: TGTGCCAGCAGCAAATTTAGGGGACAGGGGGCGCGGGATGAGCAGTTCTTC
d_gene: NA
abundance: once
j_gene: TRBJ2-1
v_gene: TRBV21-1

CDR3aa: CASRGDRGSHNEQFF
CDR3nt: TGTGCCAGCAGGGGGGACAGGGGGTCCCACAATGAGCAGTTCTTC
d_gene: TRBD1
abundance: NA
j_gene: TRBJ2-1
v_gene: TRBV2

CDR3aa: CASSTGGQQETQYF
CDR3nt: TGTGCCAGCAGCACGGGAGGCCAACAAGAGACCCAGTACTTC
d_gene: TRBD2
abundance: many
j_gene: TRBJ2-5
v_gene: TRBV7-8

CDR3aa: CASSYSSGNTIYF
CDR3nt: TGTGCCAGCAGTTACTCATCTGGAAACACCATATATTTT
d_gene: NA
abundance: NA
j_gene: TRBJ1-3
v_gene: TRBV6-5

CDR3aa: CATKGLAGANVLTF
CDR3nt: TGTGCCACTAAAGGACTAGCTGGGGCCAACGTCCTGACTTTC
d_gene: TRBD2
abundance: once
j_gene: TRBJ2-6
v_gene: TRBV28

CDR3aa: CASSQRASGSWNEQFF
CDR3nt: TGTGCCAGCAGCCAAAGGGCTAGCGGGAGTTGGAATGAGCAGTTCTTC
d_gene: TRBD2
abundance: NA
j_gene: TRBJ2-1
v_gene: TRBV16

CDR3aa: CASSPDPGTGTREQYF
CDR3nt: TGTGCCAGCAGCCCCGACCCCGGGACAGGGACGAGGGAGCAGTACTTC
d_gene: TRBD1
abundance: NA
j_gene: TRBJ2-7
v_gene: TRBV7-9

CDR3aa: CASSLTRGAYEQYF
CDR3nt: TGTGCCAGCAGCTTAACCCGGGGGGCCTACGAGCAGTACTTC
d_gene: TRBD2
abundance: NA
j_gene: TRBJ2-7
v_gene: TRBV7-2

CDR3aa: CASSQVAGGGETQYF
CDR3nt: TGCGCCAGCAGCCAAGTGGCGGGAGGGGGGGAGACCCAGTACTTC
d_gene: TRBD2
abundance: NA
j_gene: TRBJ2-5
v_gene: TRBV4-1

CDR3aa: CASSLDRGYQPQHF
CDR3nt: TGTGCCAGCAGCTTGGACAGGGGTTATCAGCCCCAGCATTTT
d_gene: TRBD1
abundance: NA
j_gene: TRBJ1-5
v_gene: TRBV11-2

CDR3aa: CASSLRQALNEKLFF
CDR3nt: TGTGCCAGCAGCTTGCGACAGGCCCTTAATGAAAAACTGTTTTTT
d_gene: NA
abundance: NA
j_gene: TRBJ1-4
v_gene: TRBV7-2

CDR3aa: CASSLETGRGTDTQYF
CDR3nt: TGCGCCAGCAGCTTGGAAACCGGGCGAGGCACAGATACGCAGTATTTT
d_gene: NA
abundance: NA
j_gene: TRBJ2-3
v_gene: TRBV5-1

CDR3aa: CASSLVGASGANVLTF
CDR3nt: TGTGCCAGCAGCTTAGTCGGGGCATCTGGGGCCAACGTCCTGACTTTC
d_gene: NA
abundance: NA
j_gene: TRBJ2-6
v_gene: TRBV7-2

CDR3aa: CASSVGQWANYGYTF
CDR3nt: TGTGCCAGCAGTGTCGGACAGTGGGCAAACTATGGCTACACCTTC
d_gene: NA
abundance: NA
j_gene: TRBJ1-2
v_gene: TRBV2

CDR3aa: CASSLAEGTSGRETQYF
CDR3nt: TGTGCCAGCAGCTTGGCGGAGGGGACTAGCGGGAGAGAGACCCAGTACTTC
d_gene: TRBD2
abundance: NA
j_gene: TRBJ2-5
v_gene: TRBV5-4

CDR3aa: CASAYRRSRGDTQYF
CDR3nt: TGTGCCAGCGCGTACCGGAGGTCCCGTGGGGATACGCAGTATTTT
d_gene: NA
abundance: NA
j_gene: TRBJ2-3
v_gene: TRBV6-5

CDR3aa: CASSQPRQKNTEAFF
CDR3nt: TGCGCCAGCAGCCAACCTCGGCAGAAGAACACTGAAGCTTTCTTT
d_gene: NA
abundance: NA
j_gene: TRBJ1-1
v_gene: TRBV4-1

CDR3aa: CASYRGPPSYEQYF
CDR3nt: TGTGCCAGCTACAGGGGGCCCCCATCCTACGAGCAGTACTTC
d_gene: TRBD1
abundance: NA
j_gene: TRBJ2-7
v_gene: TRBV28

CDR3aa: CSVVVDRDYGYTF
CDR3nt: TGCAGCGTTGTGGTTGACCGAGACTATGGCTACACCTTC
d_gene: NA
abundance: NA
j_gene: TRBJ1-2
v_gene: TRBV29-1

CDR3aa: CASSPTPAVSLSYEQYF
CDR3nt: TGTGCCAGCAGCCCAACACCGGCGGTCTCCCTCTCCTACGAGCAGTACTTC
d_gene: NA
abundance: NA
j_gene: TRBJ2-7
v_gene: TRBV27

CDR3aa: CASSLLAGAEQYF
CDR3nt: TGTGCCAGCAGTTTACTAGCGGGAGCCGAGCAGTACTTC
d_gene: TRBD2
abundance: few
j_gene: TRBJ2-7
v_gene: TRBV28

CDR3aa: CASSPSSVGEQYF
CDR3nt: TGTGCCAGCTCACCCTCGTCCGTCGGTGAGCAGTACTTC
d_gene: NA
abundance: NA
j_gene: TRBJ2-7
v_gene: TRBV18

CDR3aa: CAWSVHGGDSPLHF
CDR3nt: TGTGCCTGGAGTGTACATGGGGGGGATTCACCCCTCCACTTT
d_gene: NA
abundance: many
j_gene: TRBJ1-6
v_gene: TRBV30

CDR3aa: CASSSNRGLVTDTQYF
CDR3nt: TGTGCCAGCAGCTCAAACAGGGGGCTTGTCACAGATACGCAGTATTTT
d_gene: TRBD1
abundance: NA
j_gene: TRBJ2-3
v_gene: TRBV7-2

CDR3aa: CASSIDRTGGFQPQHF
CDR3nt: TGTGCCAGTAGTATAGATCGGACAGGGGGCTTTCAGCCCCAGCATTTT
d_gene: TRBD1
abundance: NA
j_gene: TRBJ1-5
v_gene: TRBV19

CDR3aa: CASTRQPYGYTF
CDR3nt: TGTGCCAGCACCCGGCAGCCCTATGGCTACACCTTC
d_gene: NA
abundance: NA
j_gene: TRBJ1-2
v_gene: TRBV2

CDR3aa: CASSLDETHYNEQFF
CDR3nt: TGTGCCAGCAGCTTAGATGAAACCCACTACAATGAGCAGTTCTTC
d_gene: NA
abundance: once
j_gene: TRBJ2-1
v_gene: TRBV11-3

CDR3aa: CASSQAVKLDTQYF
CDR3nt: TGCGCCAGCAGCCAAGCGGTGAAATTAGATACGCAGTATTTT
d_gene: NA
abundance: NA
j_gene: TRBJ2-3
v_gene: TRBV4-3

CDR3aa: CASIQGGRVSNQPQHF
CDR3nt: TGTGCCAGCATCCAAGGGGGGAGAGTGAGCAATCAGCCCCAGCATTTT
d_gene: NA
abundance: NA
j_gene: TRBJ1-5
v_gene: TRBV28